A selection of T cell receptor beta chains follows, all from one sample in a study of OX40 agonist ivuxolimab in advanced cancers. Data came from immunoSEQ multiplex PCR; TCRdb stores just in-frame clones and leaves some out. The sample lists some 33,000 clones, around 85% occurring once. Sample: CD4+ or CD8+ T cells sorted from blood, taken in a trial of the OX40 agonist ivuxolimab. These receptors were collected from an adult with an advanced solid tumor such as melanoma, head and neck, liver or kidney cancer. Both conserved end residues are part of each CDR3. The D gene is left open where the match is weak. Clone size is given for some rows only: seen once, a few or many times, or a class if the clone is expanded.

J gene	V gene	D gene	clone size	CDR3 protein	CDR3 DNA
TRBJ2-6	TRBV7-2	-	-	CASSPLAYSGANVLTF	TGTGCCAGCAGCCCCCTCGCATACTCTGGGGCCAACGTCCTGACTTTC
TRBJ1-1	TRBV30	-	once	CAWSVMGTEAFF	TGTGCCTGGAGTGTAATGGGGACTGAAGCTTTCTTT
TRBJ2-7	TRBV7-9	-	-	CASSPSYEQYF	TGTGCCAGCAGCCCTTCCTACGAGCAGTACTTC
TRBJ2-7	TRBV20-1	-	-	CSAGRSLEQYF	TGCAGTGCCGGGCGATCGCTTGAGCAGTACTTC
TRBJ2-1	TRBV27	-	-	CASSVSGSSYNEQFF	TGTGCCAGCAGCGTTAGCGGTAGCTCCTACAATGAGCAGTTCTTC
TRBJ2-5	TRBV12-5	-	-	CASGRGRVEGEETQYF	TGTGCTAGTGGTCGTGGACGGGTCGAGGGGGAAGAGACCCAGTACTTC
TRBJ2-5	TRBV4-2	TRBD2	medium-sized	CASSQEGAGGSAETQYF	TGTGCCAGCAGCCAAGAGGGAGCGGGAGGCAGTGCAGAGACCCAGTACTTC
TRBJ2-7	TRBV2	TRBD1	few	CAGTGEGYEQYF	TGTGCCGGAACAGGGGAAGGCTACGAGCAGTACTTC
TRBJ1-1	TRBV6-4	-	-	CASSQTPNTEAFF	TGTGCCAGCAGTCAGACACCAAACACTGAAGCTTTCTTT
TRBJ2-1	TRBV19	-	few	CASRDGSYNEQFF	TGTGCCAGCCGGGACGGCTCCTACAATGAGCAGTTCTTC
TRBJ1-1	TRBV9	TRBD1	-	CASSVGGQGMNTEAFF	TGTGCCAGCAGCGTAGGGGGACAGGGGATGAACACTGAAGCTTTCTTT
TRBJ2-7	TRBV30	-	once	CAWTTREGRYEQYF	TGTGCCTGGACCACACGTGAAGGGAGGTACGAGCAGTACTTC
TRBJ2-3	TRBV5-5	-	-	CASSLVRAKGTDTQYF	TGTGCCAGCAGCTTGGTTAGGGCCAAGGGTACAGATACGCAGTATTTT
TRBJ1-1	TRBV27	-	-	CASSLSGAGNTEAFF	TGTGCCAGCAGTTTATCGGGGGCCGGAAACACTGAAGCTTTCTTT
TRBJ2-7	TRBV5-1	TRBD1	-	CASRPGQGADEQYF	TGCGCCAGCAGACCCGGACAGGGGGCCGACGAGCAGTACTTC
TRBJ2-7	TRBV27	-	-	CASRRHPYEQYF	TGTGCCAGCAGACGACACCCCTACGAGCAGTACTTC
TRBJ2-7	TRBV28	-	-	CASSFGDAIYEQYF	TGTGCCAGCAGTTTTGGGGACGCCATCTACGAGCAGTACTTC
TRBJ2-7	TRBV19	-	once	CASSIYQGSYEQYF	TGTGCCAGTAGTATATATCAGGGGTCCTACGAGCAGTACTTC
TRBJ2-1	TRBV9	-	-	CASSLSRVGEFDEQFF	TGTGCCAGCAGCTTAAGCAGGGTGGGGGAGTTCGATGAGCAGTTCTTC
TRBJ2-7	TRBV7-8	-	once	CASSSTGVEQYF	TGTGCCAGCAGCTCGACAGGCGTCGAGCAGTACTTC
TRBJ1-5	TRBV27	-	-	CASRPTGNQPQHF	TGTGCCAGCAGACCCACAGGGAATCAGCCCCAGCATTTT
TRBJ2-2	TRBV29-1	-	-	CSVVGNTGELFF	TGCAGCGTCGTCGGTAACACCGGGGAGCTGTTTTTT
TRBJ2-3	TRBV29-1	-	-	CSVPRGASRTDTQYF	TGCAGCGTTCCCAGGGGGGCTTCGCGCACAGATACGCAGTATTTT
TRBJ2-1	TRBV4-2	-	few	CASSQDWREQFF	TGTGCCAGCAGCCAAGACTGGAGGGAGCAGTTCTTC
TRBJ1-5	TRBV10-1	TRBD1	-	CASIFHGTGGNQPQHF	TGCGCCAGCATTTTCCACGGGACAGGGGGCAATCAGCCCCAGCATTTT